The rows below give T cell receptor beta chains drawn from one sample of a study of OX40 agonist ivuxolimab in advanced cancers. Some clones are missing from TCRdb's copy, which holds only in-frame ones; the method was immunoSEQ multiplex PCR. The sample has some 84,000 clones; about 90% are singletons. This specimen consisted of CD4+ or CD8+ T cells sorted from blood, obtained in a trial of the OX40 agonist ivuxolimab. The receptors stem from an adult with an advanced solid tumor such as melanoma, head and neck, liver or kidney cancer. Both conserved end residues are part of each CDR3. A D gene is named only where the DNA matches it firmly. A row's size may be missing; if present it is once, few, many or a size class.

size: -; D: -; V: TRBV7-9; J: TRBJ2-7; CDR3: CASSFGGGYEQYF; DNA: TGTGCCAGCAGCTTTGGAGGGGGCTACGAGCAGTACTTC
size: -; D: -; V: TRBV7-9; J: TRBJ1-2; CDR3: CASSFGDLDGYTF; DNA: TGTGCCAGCAGCTTTGGGGATTTGGATGGCTACACCTTC
size: -; D: -; V: TRBV7-9; J: TRBJ1-4; CDR3: CASSPRTDSTEKLFF; DNA: TGTGCCAGCAGCCCGCGGACAGATTCTACTGAAAAACTGTTTTTT
size: -; D: -; V: TRBV15; J: TRBJ1-1; CDR3: CATSRDSGGGKAFF; DNA: TGTGCCACCAGCAGAGATTCGGGCGGGGGAAAGGCTTTCTTT
size: -; D: TRBD1; V: TRBV19; J: TRBJ2-3; CDR3: CASRPGQGVTDTQYF; DNA: TGTGCCAGTAGACCGGGACAGGGTGTCACAGATACGCAGTATTTT
size: -; D: -; V: TRBV30; J: TRBJ1-1; CDR3: CAWSGAGAEAFF; DNA: TGTGCCTGGAGTGGGGCAGGGGCTGAAGCTTTCTTT
size: -; D: TRBD1; V: TRBV5-1; J: TRBJ2-2; CDR3: CASSPTGGTGELFF; DNA: TGCGCCAGCAGCCCGACAGGGGGTACCGGGGAGCTGTTTTTT
size: -; D: TRBD1; V: TRBV11-2; J: TRBJ2-7; CDR3: CASSLSQGAYEQYF; DNA: TGTGCCAGCAGCTTATCTCAGGGGGCCTACGAGCAGTACTTC
size: -; D: TRBD2; V: TRBV27; J: TRBJ2-1; CDR3: CASSILAGGRYNEQFF; DNA: TGTGCCAGCAGTATTCTAGCGGGGGGTCGCTACAATGAGCAGTTCTTC
size: -; D: -; V: TRBV6-5; J: TRBJ2-7; CDR3: CASSYREDYEQYF; DNA: TGTGCCAGCAGTTACAGGGAGGACTACGAGCAGTACTTC
size: -; D: -; V: TRBV30; J: TRBJ2-2; CDR3: CAWRYMGTGELFF; DNA: TGTGCCTGGAGATATATGGGGACCGGGGAGCTGTTTTTT
size: -; D: TRBD1; V: TRBV4-2; J: TRBJ1-1; CDR3: CASSQDSSDRGPTEAFF; DNA: TGTGCCAGCAGCCAAGATTCCTCAGACAGGGGGCCAACTGAAGCTTTCTTT
size: once; D: TRBD2; V: TRBV5-4; J: TRBJ2-3; CDR3: CASSLEPSSSGAWDTQYF; DNA: TGTGCCAGCAGCTTGGAACCCTCCTCTAGCGGGGCCTGGGATACGCAGTATTTT
size: -; D: -; V: TRBV27; J: TRBJ2-1; CDR3: CASSPGASNEQFF; DNA: TGTGCCAGCAGTCCCGGGGCCTCCAATGAGCAGTTCTTC
size: -; D: TRBD1; V: TRBV19; J: TRBJ2-7; CDR3: CASSIIGTGIPEQYF; DNA: TGTGCCAGTAGTATTATTGGGACAGGGATTCCCGAGCAGTACTTC
size: -; D: TRBD1; V: TRBV2; J: TRBJ2-7; CDR3: CASISDGQDPTYEQYF; DNA: TGTGCCAGCATCTCGGATGGACAGGACCCCACCTACGAGCAGTACTTC
size: -; D: TRBD1; V: TRBV5-1; J: TRBJ2-2; CDR3: CASSGQGSNTGELFF; DNA: TGCGCCAGCAGCGGACAGGGATCGAACACCGGGGAGCTGTTTTTT